This TCR beta chain appears in the sequencing data of a study of blood T cell repertoires in COVID-19 (dated by TCRdb to 2020 to 2022). Regarding the research as a whole: Samples covering the acute and convalescent phases of COVID-19 were provided by collaborators in the United States, Italy and Spain. Samples were obtained from the ongoing ImmuneRACE study (first 160 participants) and from roughly 1,300 subjects provided by 6 global collaborators. Sample metadata almost always included a de-identified subject ID, COVID-19 status, age in years and sex. The prospective study material was composed of cDNA or gDNA derived from T cells, B-cell-depleted T cells, or PBMCs. Where HLA class I and class II types were available, the types were taken from metadata supplied by the sample provider, not from assay-based typing. A freely available public database, intended as a resource for researchers studying the immune response to SARS-CoV-2, is where the repertoires were released. The dataset comprised deeply sampled blood TCRbeta repertoires from subjects exposed to, actively infected with, or recovered from COVID-19.

What the authors observed across the whole study: The quantity of clinical and demographic metadata differed by source and by participant and was supplied without curation.

The immunoSEQ Assay, a bias-controlled multiplex PCR, was used to amplify TCRbeta CDR3 regions from genomic DNA. For the original study's pipeline: Within the assay, amplification of reference gene primers was used to estimate how many nucleated cells each sample contained. Sequence reads were collapsed and filtered to measure the absolute abundance of every unique TCRbeta CDR3 rearrangement. For each sample, productive Simpson clonality was calculated as the square root of Simpson's diversity index over productive rearrangements. Imported from immuneACCESS, the table was reduced by TCRdb to in-frame sequences with V and J called. These copies leave out some clones; in studies compared against another copy, an unresolved V gene accounts for under half, and the cause of the remainder is not known. The DNA was the basis for D and trimming; V, J and clone size are from that table. Across this sample there are about 240,000 clones, with 80% to 85% seen only once. The leading ten clones occupy 3.4% of the sample.

Remarks on this clone: No cognate antigen has been identified for it. Base qualities are not at hand, and no much larger clone is one base apart.

The germline V gene provides CDR1 SGHRS and CDR2 YFSETQ. Clipping removes 1 base from V and 6 bases from J, with 6 as the unmatched junction base count. Reading from cysteine to phenylalanine, the CDR3 counts 16 amino acids. Only the CDR3 DNA is retained, 48 bases long and in frame from the first base. Whole blood was collected in K2EDTA tubes by collaborating institutions according to the institutions' own protocols. For TCRbeta analysis, collaborators shipped samples in one of three forms: frozen whole blood, isolated PBMCs, or DNA extracted from either of those sample types. Sequences were obtained from peripheral blood. This sequence was found in a woman between 18 and 29 years old with acute or convalescent COVID-19. This receptor chain uses TRBV5-1 and TRBJ2-2, with 10 junctional bases fitting TRBD2. The DNA is as follows: TGCGCCAGCAGCTTGACTAGCGGGATAACGTCCGGGGAGCTGTTTTTT. Its protein product is CASSLTSGITSGELFF.